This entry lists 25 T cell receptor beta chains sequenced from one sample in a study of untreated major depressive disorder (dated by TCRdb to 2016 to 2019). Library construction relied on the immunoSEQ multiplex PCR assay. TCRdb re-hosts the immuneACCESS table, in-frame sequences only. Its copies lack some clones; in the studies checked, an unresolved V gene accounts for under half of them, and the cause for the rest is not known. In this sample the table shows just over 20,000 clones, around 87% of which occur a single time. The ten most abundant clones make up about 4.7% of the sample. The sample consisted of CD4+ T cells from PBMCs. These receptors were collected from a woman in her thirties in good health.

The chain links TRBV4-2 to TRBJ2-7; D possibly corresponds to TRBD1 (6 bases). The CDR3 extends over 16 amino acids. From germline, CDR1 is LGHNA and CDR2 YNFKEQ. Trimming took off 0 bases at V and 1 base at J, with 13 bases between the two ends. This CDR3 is CASSQEGGFSSYEQYF. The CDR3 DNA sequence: TGTGCCAGCAGCCAAGAAGGGGGATTTAGTTCCTACGAGCAGTACTTC.

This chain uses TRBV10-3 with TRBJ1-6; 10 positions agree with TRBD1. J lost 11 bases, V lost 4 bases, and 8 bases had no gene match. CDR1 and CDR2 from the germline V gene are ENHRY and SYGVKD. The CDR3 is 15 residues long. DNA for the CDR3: TGTGCCATCAGTGTGGCTCCGGGACAGGGGACACCCCTCCACTTT. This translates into CAISVAPGQGTPLHF.

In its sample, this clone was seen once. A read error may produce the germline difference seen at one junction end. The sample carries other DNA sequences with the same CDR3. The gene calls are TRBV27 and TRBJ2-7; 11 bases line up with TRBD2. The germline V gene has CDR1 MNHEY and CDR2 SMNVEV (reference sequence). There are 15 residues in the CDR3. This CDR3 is CASSSVAGGPYEQYF. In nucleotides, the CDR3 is TGTGCCAGCAGTTCCGTAGCGGGGGGGCCCTACGAACAGTACTTC.

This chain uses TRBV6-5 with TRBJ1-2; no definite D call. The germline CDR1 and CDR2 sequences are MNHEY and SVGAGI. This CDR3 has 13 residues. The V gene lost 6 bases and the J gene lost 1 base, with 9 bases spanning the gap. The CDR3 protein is CASSPGFNYGYTF. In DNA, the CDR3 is TGTGCCAGCAGCCCGGGATTTAACTATGGCTACACCTTC.

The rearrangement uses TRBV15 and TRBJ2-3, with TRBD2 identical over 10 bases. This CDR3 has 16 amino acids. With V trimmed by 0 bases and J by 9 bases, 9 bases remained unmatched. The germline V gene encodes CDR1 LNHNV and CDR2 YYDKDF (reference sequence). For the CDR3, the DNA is TGTGCCACCAGCAGAGATCGTAGTAGCGGGGGGACGACGCAGTATTTT. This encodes CATSRDRSSGGTTQYF.

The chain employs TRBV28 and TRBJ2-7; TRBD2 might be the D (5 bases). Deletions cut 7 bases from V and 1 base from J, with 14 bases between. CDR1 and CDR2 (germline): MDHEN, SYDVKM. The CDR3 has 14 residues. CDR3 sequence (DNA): TGTGCCAGCACCCCGGACCGGACTTCCTACGAGCAGTACTTC. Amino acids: CASTPDRTSYEQYF.

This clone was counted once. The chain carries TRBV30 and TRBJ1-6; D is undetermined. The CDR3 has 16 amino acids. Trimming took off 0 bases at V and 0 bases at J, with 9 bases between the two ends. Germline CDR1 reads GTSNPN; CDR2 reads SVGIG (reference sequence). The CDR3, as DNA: TGTGCCTGGAGTGTTACCACACCCTCCTATAATTCACCCCTCCACTTT. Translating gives CAWSVTTPSYNSPLHF.

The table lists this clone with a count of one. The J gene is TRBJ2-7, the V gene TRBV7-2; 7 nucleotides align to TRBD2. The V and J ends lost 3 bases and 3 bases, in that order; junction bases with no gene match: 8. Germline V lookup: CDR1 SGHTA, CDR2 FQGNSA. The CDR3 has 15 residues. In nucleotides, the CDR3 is TGTGCCAGCAGCTTCGGGGAGGGAAGTTTCTACGAGCAGTACTTC. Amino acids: CASSFGEGSFYEQYF.

The CDR3 protein is CASSTTSYQPQHF. The CDR3 DNA follows: TGTGCCAGCAGTACAACTTCATATCAGCCCCAGCATTTT. The J gene is TRBJ1-5, the V gene TRBV6-6; no definite D call. The germline V gene encodes CDR1 MNHNY and CDR2 SVGAGI (reference sequence). V lost 5 bases and J 5 bases, leaving 10 bases between the germline ends. This CDR3 region has 13 residues.

CDR3 sequence reads: CAWRGMNTEAFF. The CDR3 coding sequence is TGTGCCTGGAGAGGGATGAACACTGAAGCTTTCTTT. The J gene is TRBJ1-1, the V gene TRBV30; no reliable D call. The CDR3 totals 12 residues. Trimming left V 3 bases short and J 0 bases short, with 5 bases between. Germline V gene data show CDR1 as GTSNPN and CDR2 as SVGIG (reference sequence). The variable domain in full, completed from reference TRBV30 and TRBJ1-1, reads SQTIHQWPATLVQPVGSPLSLECTVEGTSNPNLYWYRQAAGRGLQLLFYSVGIGQISSEVPQNLSASRPQDRQFILSSKKLLLSDSGFYLCAWRGMNTEAFFGQGTRLTVV.

The DNA for the CDR3 is TGTGCCAGCAGTGAAGCTGGGACTAGCGGGGGGATCTCCACCGGGGAGCTGTTTTTT. It is translated as CASSEAGTSGGISTGELFF. The chain uses TRBV6-1 and TRBJ2-2; TRBD2 matches at 15 bases. Germline values: CDR1 MNHNS, CDR2 SASEGT. This CDR3 has 19 amino acids. Germline trimming cut 0 bases from V and 4 bases from J; bases unmatched to any gene: 6.

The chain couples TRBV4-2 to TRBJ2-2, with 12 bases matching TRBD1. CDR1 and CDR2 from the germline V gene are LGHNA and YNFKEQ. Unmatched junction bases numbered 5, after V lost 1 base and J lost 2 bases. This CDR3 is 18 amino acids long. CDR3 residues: CASSQVRDRGRNTGELFF. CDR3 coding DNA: TGTGCCAGCAGCCAAGTTAGGGACAGGGGGCGCAACACCGGGGAGCTGTTTTTT.

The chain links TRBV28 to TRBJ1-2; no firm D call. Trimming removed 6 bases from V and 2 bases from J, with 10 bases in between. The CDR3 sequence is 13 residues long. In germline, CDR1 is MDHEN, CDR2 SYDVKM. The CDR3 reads CASRPDINYGYTF. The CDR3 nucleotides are TGTGCCAGCAGACCCGACATAAACTATGGCTACACCTTC.

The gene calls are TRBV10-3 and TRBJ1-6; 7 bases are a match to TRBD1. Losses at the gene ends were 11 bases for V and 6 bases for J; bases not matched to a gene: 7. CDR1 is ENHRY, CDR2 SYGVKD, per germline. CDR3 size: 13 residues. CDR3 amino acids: CAVTGEANSPLHF. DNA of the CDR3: TGTGCCGTTACAGGGGAGGCTAATTCACCCCTCCACTTT.

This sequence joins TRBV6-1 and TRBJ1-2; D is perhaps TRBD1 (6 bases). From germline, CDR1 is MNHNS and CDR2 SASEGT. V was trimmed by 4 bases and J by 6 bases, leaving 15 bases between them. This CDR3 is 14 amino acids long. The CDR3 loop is CASSGGGLRDGYTF. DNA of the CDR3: TGTGCCAGCAGTGGTGGGGGCCTAAGGGATGGCTACACCTTC.

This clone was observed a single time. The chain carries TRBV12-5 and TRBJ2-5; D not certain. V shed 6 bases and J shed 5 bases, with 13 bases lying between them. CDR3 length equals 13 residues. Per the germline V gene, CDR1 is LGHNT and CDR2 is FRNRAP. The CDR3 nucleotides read TGTGCTAGTGGCCCAGACGTAGTGGAGACCCAGTACTTC. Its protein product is CASGPDVVETQYF.

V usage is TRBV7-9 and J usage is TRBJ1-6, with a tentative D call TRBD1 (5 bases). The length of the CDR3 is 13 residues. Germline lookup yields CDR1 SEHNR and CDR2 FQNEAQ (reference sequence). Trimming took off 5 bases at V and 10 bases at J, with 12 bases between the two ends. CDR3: CASSPWDVSPLHF. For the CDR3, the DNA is TGTGCCAGCAGCCCCTGGGACGTATCACCCCTCCACTTT.

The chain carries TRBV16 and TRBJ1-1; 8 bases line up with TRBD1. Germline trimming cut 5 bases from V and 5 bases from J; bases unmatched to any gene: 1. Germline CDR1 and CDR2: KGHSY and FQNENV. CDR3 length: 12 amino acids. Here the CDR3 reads CASSTGGTEAFF. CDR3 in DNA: TGTGCCAGCAGCACAGGGGGGACTGAAGCTTTCTTT.

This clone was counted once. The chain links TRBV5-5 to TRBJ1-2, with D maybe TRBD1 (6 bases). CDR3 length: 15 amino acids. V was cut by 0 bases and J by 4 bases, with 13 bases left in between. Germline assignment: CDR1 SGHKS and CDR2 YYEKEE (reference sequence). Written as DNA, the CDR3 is TGTGCCAGCAGCTTGGCCCTGGCAGGGGCCTATGGCTACACCTTC. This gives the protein CASSLALAGAYGYTF.

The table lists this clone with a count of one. Here the CDR3 DNA reads TGTGCCAGCAGCACCCCGACAGGGGGACGCTCCGGAAACACCATATATTTT. Its protein is CASSTPTGGRSGNTIYF. The chain is built from TRBV5-4 and TRBJ1-3, with 9 bases that match TRBD1. This CDR3 region has 17 residues. The trim removed 4 bases at V and 4 bases at J, leaving 12 bases unmatched. Germline V gene lookup returns CDR1 SGHNT and CDR2 YYREEE (reference sequence).

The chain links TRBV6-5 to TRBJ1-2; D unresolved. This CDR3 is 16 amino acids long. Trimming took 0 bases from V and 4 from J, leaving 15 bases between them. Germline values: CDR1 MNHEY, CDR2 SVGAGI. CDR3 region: CASSYSGGGKSYGYTF. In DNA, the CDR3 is TGTGCCAGCAGTTACTCGGGAGGAGGGAAAAGCTATGGCTACACCTTC.

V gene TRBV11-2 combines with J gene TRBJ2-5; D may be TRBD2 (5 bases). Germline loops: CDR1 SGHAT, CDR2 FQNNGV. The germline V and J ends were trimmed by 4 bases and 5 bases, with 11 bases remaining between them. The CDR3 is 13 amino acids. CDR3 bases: TGTGCCAGCAGCTCTAGCCTGGGCGAGACCCAGTACTTC. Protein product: CASSSSLGETQYF.

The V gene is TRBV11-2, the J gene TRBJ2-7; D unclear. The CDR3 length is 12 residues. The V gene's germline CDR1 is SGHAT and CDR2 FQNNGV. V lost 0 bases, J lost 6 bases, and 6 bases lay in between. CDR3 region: CASSLDRGEQYF. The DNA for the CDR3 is TGTGCCAGCAGCTTAGACAGAGGCGAGCAGTACTTC. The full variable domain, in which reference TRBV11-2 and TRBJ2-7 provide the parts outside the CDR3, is EAGVAQSPRYKIIEKRQSVAFWCNPISGHATLYWYQQILGQGPKLLIQFQNNGVVDDSQLPKDRFSAERLKGVDSTLKIQPAKLEDSAVYLCASSLDRGEQYFGPGTRLTVT.

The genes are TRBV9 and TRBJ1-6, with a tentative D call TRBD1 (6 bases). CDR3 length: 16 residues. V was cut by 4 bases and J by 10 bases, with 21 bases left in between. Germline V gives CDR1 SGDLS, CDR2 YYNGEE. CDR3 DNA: TGTGCCAGCAGCTCCGGAGCAGGGGTAGTAGGATCACCCCTCCACTTT. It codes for CASSSGAGVVGSPLHF.

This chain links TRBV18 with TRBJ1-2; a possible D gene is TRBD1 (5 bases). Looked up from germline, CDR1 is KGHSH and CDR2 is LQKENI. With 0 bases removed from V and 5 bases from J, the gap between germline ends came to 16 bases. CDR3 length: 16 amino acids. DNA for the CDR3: TGTGCCAGCTCACCACCGGGGGATCGACCGTTGTATGGCTACACCTTC. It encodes CASSPPGDRPLYGYTF.